Below, 14 T cell receptor beta chains from the same sample are listed, as sequenced in a study of T-cell reconstitution after alpha-beta-depleted transplantation in children. A TCRbeta library incorporating unique molecular identifiers was prepared. One entry per CDR3 protein results from TCRdb running MiXCR on the PCR reads. The sample has roughly 300,000 distinct CDR3 sequences; 9.9% are singletons. The sequenced sample was PBMCs from the stem cell graft donor, obtained from the stem cell graft. These TCRs come from a human donor who donated a stem cell graft to a child with SCID.

This clonotype was counted a few times. One end of the junction does not line up with germline, which may come from a read error. This sequence joins TRBV12-3 or TRBV12-4 and TRBJ2-1; unclear D gene. The CDR3 totals 11 residues. The CDR3 loop is CASSVADEQFF. The CDR3 nucleotides are TGTGCCAGCAGTGTAGCCGATGAGCAGTTCTTC.

This chain joins TRBV3-1 and TRBJ2-6; D is ambiguous. V was pared by 6 bases and J by 4 bases, with 10 bases between. CDR1 is LGHDT, CDR2 YNNKEL, per germline (reference sequence). The CDR3 is 14 residues long. The CDR3 sequence is CASSPQWGANVLTF. CDR3 in DNA: TGTGCCAGCAGTCCTCAGTGGGGGGCCAACGTCCTGACTTTC.

This chain joins TRBV5-1 and TRBJ2-2, with 8 bases lining up with TRBD2. This CDR3 spans 16 amino acids. CDR1 SGHRS and CDR2 YFSETQ come from the germline V gene. The junction had 7 bases not matched to a gene; V was cut back by 5 bases and J by 1 base. The CDR3 reads CASRLLAGKNTGELFF. The DNA of the CDR3 is TGCGCCAGCAGATTGTTAGCGGGGAAGAACACCGGGGAGCTGTTTTTT.

Only a few counts were recorded for this clonotype. The genes are TRBV20-1 and TRBJ1-4; no reliable D call. Looked up from germline, CDR1 is DFQATT and CDR2 is SNEGSKA (reference sequence). V lost 0 bases and J lost 5, with 10 bases in between. The CDR3 length is 14 residues. For the CDR3, the DNA is TGCAGTGCTAGAGATCCGGGAGTCAATGAAAAACTGTTTTTT. Residues: CSARDPGVNEKLFF.

This clonotype occurred a few times. The chain recombines TRBV28 with TRBJ2-3; possibly TRBD1 for D (5 bases). Germline V gene lookup returns CDR1 MDHEN and CDR2 SYDVKM. V gave up 3 bases and J gave up 2 bases, with 15 bases separating them. The CDR3 consists of 16 residues. CDR3 residues: CASSLPVRVNTDTQYF. CDR3 bases: TGTGCCAGCAGTTTGCCAGTCAGGGTGAACACAGATACGCAGTATTTT.

This clonotype was seen ten or more times. This rearrangement joins TRBV6-2 or TRBV6-3 to TRBJ2-1, with TRBD1 matching over 8 bases. CDR1 is MNHEY and CDR2 is SVGEGT in the germline V gene. The CDR3 has 15 residues. V gave up 6 bases and J gave up 0 bases; unmatched junction bases: 4. CDR3 in DNA: TGTGCCAGCAGCGTGGACAGGGACTCCTACAATGAGCAGTTCTTC. Translated: CASSVDRDSYNEQFF.

This clonotype was seen a few times. V and J are TRBV5-5 and TRBJ1-5; 9 nucleotides line up with TRBD1. CDR3 size: 13 residues. CDR1 and CDR2 (germline): SGHKS, YYEKEE (reference sequence). J was trimmed by 7 bases and V by 4 bases; bases with no gene match: 3. CDR3 sequence reads: CASSPGQGQPQHF. The DNA for the CDR3 is TGTGCCAGCAGCCCGGGACAGGGCCAGCCCCAGCATTTT.

This chain joins TRBV5-1 and TRBJ2-7; 9 positions agree with TRBD1. The CDR3 is made up of 15 amino acids. The V and J ends lost 2 bases and 3 bases, in that order; junction bases with no gene match: 6. Germline loops: CDR1 SGHRS, CDR2 YFSETQ. The CDR3 region is CASSFDTGQGYEQYF. CDR3 DNA: TGCGCCAGCAGCTTCGATACGGGACAGGGCTACGAGCAGTACTTC.

J is TRBJ2-7 and V is TRBV20-1; TRBD1 matches at 12 bases. The V gene end was trimmed by 2 bases and the J gene end by 5 bases; junction bases not matched to a gene: 7. This CDR3 region has 15 residues. The germline V gene has CDR1 DFQATT and CDR2 SNEGSKA (reference sequence). The CDR3 here is CSARIPGQGANEQYF. For the CDR3, the DNA is TGCAGTGCTAGAATCCCGGGACAGGGGGCGAACGAGCAGTACTTC.

The chain links TRBV7-8 to TRBJ1-5, with a weak D call TRBD1 (5 bases). Between the trimmed V and J ends, which lost 8 bases and 0 bases, there was a span of 14 bases. The CDR3 covers 15 residues. CDR1 SGHVS and CDR2 FQNEAQ come from the germline V gene. The DNA of the CDR3 is TGTGCCAGCCAGGGCAGGCCATATAGCAATCAGCCCCAGCATTTT. Translation: CASQGRPYSNQPQHF.

This clonotype has more than one count but fewer than ten. The rearrangement joins TRBV14 to TRBJ2-5, with 7 bases identical to TRBD1. V trimming: 4 bases; J trimming: 3 bases; junction bases outside the gene matches: 11. The CDR3 covers 16 residues. Germline lookup yields CDR1 SGHDN and CDR2 FVKESK. The CDR3, as DNA: TGTGCCAGCAGCCTCCTCGGACAGGAACAAAAAGAGACCCAGTACTTC. It is translated as CASSLLGQEQKETQYF.

This clonotype was seen once. A much larger clone lies a single base off, so this may be a read error. The chain recombines TRBV18 with TRBJ2-1; D not resolved. Per the germline V gene, CDR1 is KGHSH and CDR2 is LQKENI. The length of the CDR3 is 13 residues. CDR3 sequence (DNA): TGTGCCAGCCCACCACCTTCAAACAATGAGCAGTTCTTC. Residues: CASPPPSNNEQFF.

In its sample, this clonotype was seen many times. The rearrangement joins TRBV5-6 to TRBJ1-4; TRBD1 might be the D (6 bases). The CDR3 consists of 13 residues. Germline V lookup: CDR1 SGHDT, CDR2 YYEEEE. Trimming shortened V by 4 bases and J by 8 bases, and 12 bases separated the two germline ends. In DNA, the CDR3 is TGTGCCAGCAGCGCCAGGGGAGAAGAAAAACTGTTTTTT. Protein sequence: CASSARGEEKLFF.

This clonotype was seen only a few times. The genes are TRBV20-1 and TRBJ1-2; TRBD1 aligns across 7 bases. Germline CDR1 is DFQATT and CDR2 is SNEGSKA (reference sequence). J lost 6 bases, V lost 5 bases, and 15 bases had no gene match. The length of the CDR3 is 15 residues. The CDR3 DNA reads TGCAGTGCTGACCCTCCTCAGGGGGTAGGAAATGGCTACACCTTC. It encodes CSADPPQGVGNGYTF.